The TCR beta chain described here comes from a study of T cell responses to AZD1222 COVID-19 vaccine. Produced via immunoSEQ multiplex PCR; TCRdb's table is partial and in-frame only. The table records roughly 70,000 clones, around four fifths of them present only once. Findings and caveats of the study: An increase in Spike-specific TCR breadth and depth was observed after two AZD1222 doses.

As concerns this clone: Its antigen is unknown.

CDR3 length equals 13 residues. The V gene's germline CDR1 is MNHEY and CDR2 SVGAGI. The ends lost 6 bases at V and 7 bases at J; junction bases unmatched: 5. The chain recombines TRBV6-5 with TRBJ1-5; 8 bases match TRBD1. The sample was peripheral blood, taken on day 0 of AZD1222 vaccination. This TCR came from an adult in good health. The CDR3 region has the DNA TGTGCCAGCAGCACGACAGGGGACCAGCCCCAGCATTTT. It translates to CASSTTGDQPQHF.